Shown below are 27 T cell receptor beta chains from a single sample sequenced in a study of metastatic and nonmetastatic thyroid tumors (dated by TCRdb to about 2020). No patient had received any treatment before thyroid surgery. Preparation of the library involved PCR. For sequencing, an Illumina HiSeq 4000 was employed. The public sequencing data were trimmed at Q25 with fastp and processed into clonotypes with MiXCR by TCRdb, which kept only in-frame beta chains. This sample holds more than 15,000 clones; about 30% were observed only once. The ten largest clones capture roughly 6% of the sample. Sequencing used blood. Receptor source: a female donor with papillary thyroid cancer or a benign thyroid nodule (not recorded which). Some clones in this sample may be carry-over from other donors' samples.

This clone was recorded at least ten times. The rearrangement joins TRBV20-1 to TRBJ1-2; no reliable D call. This CDR3 region has 15 residues. Germline CDR1 and CDR2: DFQATT and SNEGSKA (reference sequence). The V end lost 0 bases, the J end lost 3 bases, and 14 bases lay between the germline ends. The CDR3 DNA follows: TGCAGTGCTAGAGATAGGGAAAGTGCACACTATGGCTACACCTTC. Translation: CSARDRESAHYGYTF.

This clone was seen only a few times. J is TRBJ1-2 and V is TRBV15; D is ambiguous. Germline V lookup: CDR1 LNHNV, CDR2 YYDKDF (reference sequence). The CDR3 length is 14 residues. Trimming removed 4 bases at V and 6 bases at J, with 15 bases between. CDR3 amino acids: CATSIYRGRDGYTF. CDR3 bases: TGTGCCACCAGCATATATCGCGGGAGGGATGGCTACACCTTC.

The rearrangement uses TRBV27 and TRBJ2-1, with no clear D. Germline-derived CDR1 and CDR2 are MNHEY and SMNVEV (reference sequence). This CDR3 has 11 residues. The V end was cut by 3 bases, the J end by 7 bases, with 4 bases between. CDR3 residues: CASSFLNEQFF. The CDR3 DNA reads TGTGCCAGCAGTTTCTTAAATGAGCAGTTCTTC.

V gene TRBV20-1 combines with J gene TRBJ2-5; D unresolved. CDR3 length: 13 amino acids. CDR1 and CDR2 (germline): DFQATT, SNEGSKA (reference sequence). Trimming took 3 bases from V and 0 from J, leaving 8 bases between them. CDR3 nucleotides: TGCAGTGCTAGGCGGCAAAACCAAGAGACCCAGTACTTC. The encoded protein is CSARRQNQETQYF.

The rearrangement joins TRBV6-1 to TRBJ2-3, with 8 bases lining up with TRBD2. The CDR3 contains 16 residues. With 3 bases clipped from V and 2 bases from J, the junction kept 7 bases outside the gene matches. Looked up from germline, CDR1 is MNHNS and CDR2 is SASEGT. The CDR3, as DNA: TGTGCCAGCAGTGAGTCAATAGCGGGACTCACAGATACGCAGTATTTT. Residues: CASSESIAGLTDTQYF.

This clone was seen a handful of times. The V gene is TRBV28, the J gene TRBJ1-2; a weak D match, TRBD1 (5 bases). CDR1 and CDR2 (germline): MDHEN, SYDVKM. The CDR3 runs to 14 residues. V was cut by 6 bases and J by 4 bases, with 15 bases left in between. CDR3 sequence: CASSRDGNTYGYTF. The DNA for the CDR3 is TGTGCCAGCAGCCGGGACGGCAATACCTATGGCTACACCTTC.

V usage is TRBV14 and J usage is TRBJ1-4; D remains ambiguous. Per the germline V gene, CDR1 is SGHDN and CDR2 is FVKESK. The CDR3 totals 13 residues. The V gene lost 4 bases and the J gene lost 8 bases, with 11 bases spanning the gap. The CDR3 bases are TGTGCCAGCAGCCGAACTTTAAGAGAAAAACTGTTTTTT. Protein sequence: CASSRTLREKLFF.

This clone has a single count. The chain joins TRBV3-1 to TRBJ1-2; maybe TRBD1 (6 bases). Germline V CDR1 and CDR2: LGHDT, YNNKEL (reference sequence). CDR3 length: 15 amino acids. Trimming removed 1 base at V and 2 bases at J, with 11 bases between. The CDR3: CASSQATTGNYGYTF. CDR3 nucleotide sequence: TGTGCCAGCAGCCAAGCAACTACAGGGAACTATGGCTACACCTTC.

Regarding this clone: Possible read error: a much larger clone is one base away. The V and J genes are TRBV2 and TRBJ2-3, with D possibly TRBD2 on 5 matching bases. The CDR3 contains 15 residues. Germline V gene data show CDR1 as SNHLY and CDR2 as FYNNEI. V shed 6 bases and J shed 4 bases, with 17 bases lying between them. The CDR3 nucleotides are TGTGCCAGCAGCCGCGCTAGCTTGAGTCCAGATACGCAGTATTTT. Translation: CASSRASLSPDTQYF.

This clone showed up just once. The chain recombines TRBV12-3 or TRBV12-4 with TRBJ2-7; 11 positions agree with TRBD2. The CDR3 contains 14 residues. Written as DNA, the CDR3 is TGTGCCAGCATCCACACTAGCGGGAGTGGCGAGCCGTACGTC. It yields the protein CASIHTSGSGEPYV.

In DNA form, the CDR3 reads TGTGCTAGTTGCCCTCTAGTATGGGACAGAGGCACCGGGGAGCTGTTTTTT. Its translation is CASCPLVWDRGTGELFF. The rearrangement links TRBV12-5 to TRBJ2-2; 7 bases line up with TRBD1. This CDR3 has 17 residues. V was clipped by 8 bases and J by 4 bases; unmatched bases: 16. Germline V lookup: CDR1 LGHNT, CDR2 FRNRAP. Based on the CDR3 plus reference TRBV12-5 and TRBJ2-2, the full variable domain is DARVTQTPRHKVTEMGQEVTMRCQPILGHNTVFWYRQTMMQGLELLAYFRNRAPLDDSGMPKDRFSAEMPDATLATLKIQPSEPRDSAVYFCASCPLVWDRGTGELFFGEGSRLTVL.

The chain joins TRBV27 to TRBJ2-5, with D possibly TRBD1 on 6 matching bases. Trimming stripped 2 bases from V and 4 bases from J, with 11 bases between. The CDR3 has 14 amino acids. CDR1 and CDR2 from the germline V gene are MNHEY and SMNVEV (reference sequence). The CDR3, as DNA: TGTGCCAGCAGTTTAACTTGGGACACAGAGACCCAGTACTTC. Protein product: CASSLTWDTETQYF.

In DNA, the CDR3 is TGTGCCAGCAGCCGAGGCGGATTTCGGGGCCTAGATACGCAGTATTTT. This translates into CASSRGGFRGLDTQYF. The rearrangement uses TRBV11-2 and TRBJ2-3; D could derive from TRBD1 or TRBD2 (5 bases each). Per the germline V gene, CDR1 is SGHAT and CDR2 is FQNNGV. Trimming cost V 5 bases and J 5 bases, with 20 bases left between them. The CDR3 is made up of 16 amino acids.

This clone showed up just a few times. Sequence at one end of the junction differs from germline and may be a read error. The CDR3 spells CVSSRRYEQFF. The CDR3 nucleotides are TGTGTCAGCAGCCGTAGGTATGAGCAGTTCTTC. The rearrangement uses TRBV6-1 and TRBJ2-1, with D unresolved. Germline V gene sequence: CDR1 MNHNS, CDR2 SASEGT. This CDR3 is 11 amino acids long.

A note on this clone: The junction departs from germline at one end; a sequencing error may be responsible. The V gene is TRBV7-3, the J gene TRBJ2-5; D is ambiguous. The CDR3 length is 13 residues. Germline V gene lookup returns CDR1 SGHTA and CDR2 FQGTGA. The CDR3 DNA is TGTGCCAGCGCTAGGGTATCCGAAGATACCCAGTACTTC. This codes for CASARVSEDTQYF.

This clone appeared a few times. V is TRBV7-9 and J is TRBJ1-1; unclear D gene. The CDR3 covers 12 residues. V lost 2 bases to trimming and J lost 1 base, with 2 bases between them. Germline V lookup: CDR1 SEHNR, CDR2 FQNEAQ (reference sequence). The CDR3 reads CASSLTNTEAFF. The CDR3 region has the DNA TGTGCCAGCAGCTTAACGAACACTGAAGCTTTCTTT.

This clone was picked up many times. The chain carries TRBV3-1 and TRBJ2-1, with a tentative D call TRBD2 (5 bases). The CDR3 has 12 amino acids. V lost 3 bases and J lost 10, with 10 bases in between. In germline, CDR1 is LGHDT, CDR2 YNNKEL (reference sequence). The CDR3 protein is CASSQGATEQFF. DNA of the CDR3: TGTGCCAGCAGCCAGGGAGCGACGGAGCAGTTCTTC.

This clone was observed a handful of times. The rearrangement links TRBV19 to TRBJ1-1, with D unresolved. From germline, CDR1 is LNHDA and CDR2 SQIVND (reference sequence). This CDR3 region has 13 residues. The germline V and J ends were trimmed by 1 base and 5 bases, with 8 bases remaining between them. CDR3 DNA sequence: TGTGCCAGTAGTATAGTAAGTGAAACTGAAGCTTTCTTT. Translating gives CASSIVSETEAFF.

The CDR3 nucleotides read TGTGCCAGCAGCCGAGGAGGGACAGGGAGAAGGAATGAGCAGTTCTTC. Amino acids: CASSRGGTGRRNEQFF. J is TRBJ2-1 and V is TRBV4-2, with TRBD1 identical over 9 bases. CDR3 length equals 16 residues. The J segment lost 7 bases and the V segment lost 4 bases, leaving 11 bases of the junction unmatched. Germline loops: CDR1 LGHNA, CDR2 YNFKEQ.

This clone was seen at least ten times. This same CDR3 is encoded by further DNA sequences in the sample. The gene calls are TRBV5-6 and TRBJ2-7, with D possibly TRBD2 on 6 matching bases. V was clipped by 2 bases and J by 0 bases, with 9 bases between them. The CDR3 runs to 14 residues. Looked up from germline, CDR1 is SGHDT and CDR2 is YYEEEE. The CDR3 here is CASSFSGGSYEQYF. The CDR3 nucleotides read TGTGCCAGCAGCTTTTCCGGGGGCTCCTACGAGCAGTACTTC.

Here the CDR3 DNA reads TGTGCCAGCAGCCTGTCCCGGCTCAACGAGCAGTACTTC. Its translation: CASSLSRLNEQYF. The V call is TRBV28, the J call TRBJ2-7, with D unresolved. Looked up from germline, CDR1 is MDHEN and CDR2 is SYDVKM. The CDR3 runs 13 residues. V lost 6 bases, J lost 5 bases, and 14 bases lay in between.

This clone was detected ten times or more. A much larger clone lies one base from this, so it may be a read error. The J gene is TRBJ2-3, the V gene TRBV29-1; D is uncertain. Germline values: CDR1 SQVTM, CDR2 ANQGSEA. The CDR3 consists of 12 residues. The CDR3 spells CSVNIGQDTRYF. The CDR3 DNA sequence: TGCAGCGTTAACATAGGGCAAGATACGCGGTATTTT.

The J gene is TRBJ2-3, the V gene TRBV5-6; D is unclear. The ends were cut back, 6 bases at V and 2 bases at J, with 16 bases in the middle. This CDR3 has 15 amino acids. From germline, CDR1 is SGHDT and CDR2 YYEEEE. The CDR3 DNA is TGTGCCAGCAAAAACACGAGATTTATCACAGATACGCAGTATTTT. Amino acid sequence: CASKNTRFITDTQYF.

The chain has TRBV20-1 and TRBJ1-1; 10 positions agree with TRBD1. The CDR3 sequence is 13 residues long. V shed 6 bases, J shed 7 bases, and the junction held 8 bases outside the gene matches. Per the germline V gene, CDR1 is DFQATT and CDR2 is SNEGSKA (reference sequence). The CDR3 sequence: CSAPAGTGVEAFF. The CDR3 nucleotides are TGCAGTGCCCCAGCCGGGACAGGGGTTGAAGCTTTCTTT.

The chain carries TRBV20-1 and TRBJ2-5; D call uncertain. The length of the CDR3 is 16 residues. V shed 4 bases and J shed 0 bases, with 18 bases lying between them. Germline values: CDR1 DFQATT, CDR2 SNEGSKA (reference sequence). Here the CDR3 reads CSAIEVGHTYQETQYF. The CDR3 DNA reads as TGCAGTGCTATTGAAGTTGGTCACACGTACCAAGAGACCCAGTACTTC.

This clone was observed at least ten times. V gene TRBV5-5 combines with J gene TRBJ1-1; the match to TRBD1 covers 10 bases. V was pared by 2 bases and J by 4 bases, with 8 bases of the junction left unmatched. CDR3 size: 16 residues. Germline V gene sequence: CDR1 SGHKS, CDR2 YYEKEE (reference sequence). The CDR3 sequence is CASSLTSGQGSTEAFF. The CDR3 DNA follows: TGTGCCAGCAGCTTAACCTCGGGACAGGGGAGCACTGAAGCTTTCTTT.

This clone was counted many times. The J gene is TRBJ2-2, the V gene TRBV11-2, with 8 nucleotides matching TRBD1. The V gene's germline CDR1 is SGHAT and CDR2 FQNNGV. The CDR3 is made up of 13 amino acids. J was trimmed by 3 bases and V by 11 bases; bases with no gene match: 5. In DNA, the CDR3 is TGTGCCGGTAACAGGGGGGACACCGGGGAGCTGTTTTTT. This translates into CAGNRGDTGELFF.